This note documents a single TCR beta chain sequence. Profiled with immunoSEQ multiplex PCR; TCRdb holds only in-frame clones, not every one. The data contain 130,000 to 150,000 clones, 85% to 90% of them singletons. The data were taken from a study of blood T cell repertoires in COVID-19. Germline V gene data show CDR1 as SGHRS and CDR2 as YFSETQ. The CDR3 spans 12 residues. The germline V and J ends were trimmed by 1 base and 3 bases, with 5 bases remaining between them. This receptor was obtained from a woman aged 60-70 years with active COVID-19. Sequencing was performed on peripheral blood. The chain carries TRBV5-1 and TRBJ2-7, with D tentatively TRBD1 (5 bases). The chain's CDR3 is CASSLQGYEQYF. The CDR3 region has the DNA TGCGCCAGCAGCTTGCAGGGCTACGAGCAGTACTTC.